The rows below give T cell receptor beta chains drawn from one sample of a study of human T cells and chemical hapten exposure. One entry per CDR3 protein, called by TCRdb with MiXCR from the RACE reads. The sample has 250,000 or so distinct CDR3 sequences, 7.5% to 10% seen once. This sample comprised whole blood, obtained in connection with sensitization to the hapten diphenylcyclopropenone (DPC). The origin of the receptors is a woman in her thirties or forties with alopecia areata. Some clones in this sample may be carry-over from other donors' samples. Each CDR3 is given with its conserved first and last residue. The D gene is left open where the match is weak. Only some rows state a clone size, as once, few, many or a class for expanded clones.

>many|NA|TRBV20-1|TRBJ1-1
TGCAGTGCTAGAGTTGCGGAGGCTGAAGCTTTCTTT
CSARVAEAEAFF
>many|NA|TRBV7-9|TRBJ2-3
TGTGTCAGCGAGGGGGCTAGCGGGTACACAGATACGCAGTATTTT
CVSEGASGYTDTQYF
>many|TRBD2|TRBV12-3/TRBV12-4|TRBJ2-7
TGTGCCAGCAGCCTTCTAGCGGGAGAGGGCGAGCAGTACTTC
CASSLLAGEGEQYF
>NA|NA|TRBV19|TRBJ2-2
TGTGCCAGTGGCTCCGGTCGGACACCGAACACCGGGGAGCTGTTTTTT
CASGSGRTPNTGELFF
>NA|NA|TRBV27|TRBJ1-3
TGTGCCAGCAGTTTGAGTCCCTCTGGAAACACCATATATTTT
CASSLSPSGNTIYF
>NA|NA|TRBV3-1|TRBJ2-4
TGTGCCAGCAGCCATGGAAGGACACAAAAAAACATTCAGTACTTC
CASSHGRTQKNIQYF
>many|NA|TRBV14|TRBJ1-2
TGTGCCAGCAGCCAAGTCCCCAACTATGGCTACACCTTC
CASSQVPNYGYTF
>NA|NA|TRBV27|TRBJ2-7
TGTGCCAGCAGTCAGACGGGGCTCTACGAGCAGTACTTC
CASSQTGLYEQYF
>NA|TRBD2|TRBV6-5|TRBJ2-5
TGTGCCAGCAGTTACAATCCAGCGGGAGGTCGGGAGACCCAGTACTTC
CASSYNPAGGRETQYF
>few|TRBD2|TRBV27|TRBJ2-3
TGTGCCAGTGTCGGACTAGCCCCAGATACGCAGTATTTT
CASVGLAPDTQYF
>few|TRBD2|TRBV10-3|TRBJ2-2
TGTGCCACCGGGACTAGCGGGAGTCGAACCGGGGAGCTGTTTTTT
CATGTSGSRTGELFF
>few|NA|TRBV7-9|TRBJ2-2
TGTGCCAGCAGCGCCAGGGACACCTCACGGCTGTTTTTT
CASSARDTSRLFF
>few|NA|TRBV7-9|TRBJ2-7
TGTGCCAGCAGCCCCTTAGGGGGGTCCGAGCAGTACTTC
CASSPLGGSEQYF
>few|NA|TRBV7-2|TRBJ2-3
TGTGCCAGCAGCTTAGTGGGGCCCACAGATACGCAGTATTTT
CASSLVGPTDTQYF
>few|NA|TRBV5-4|TRBJ1-2
TGTGCCAGCAGCCGCCTAGAATCTCCTAAAGTTGGCTACACCTTC
CASSRLESPKVGYTF